The rows below give T cell receptor beta chains drawn from one sample of a study of post-analysis software for immune sequencing data. MiXCR, run by TCRdb on the PCR reads, gives a single entry per CDR3 protein. The profile covers some 700,000 distinct CDR3 sequences, with approximately 60% appearing a single time and approximately 11% taken by the ten largest. The sample comprised blood. These receptors originate from a girl aged 2 to 9 with multiple sclerosis. Each CDR3 is given with its conserved first and last residue. The order of the fields is D gene, J gene, clone size, V gene, CDR3 protein, CDR3 DNA. A D gene is named only where the DNA matches it firmly. Size tells how often a clone was seen (once, few, many) or the class of an expanded clone, and some rows leave it out.

.	TRBJ1-2	.	TRBV9	CASSVEMVASGYGYTF	TGTGCCAGCAGCGTAGAGATGGTGGCGTCCGGCTATGGCTACACCTTC
TRBD2	TRBJ2-1	.	TRBV5-1	CASSPGTSNNEQFF	TGCGCCAGCAGCCCGGGGACTAGCAACAATGAGCAGTTCTTC
.	TRBJ2-3	.	TRBV27	CASSSRGKDTQYF	TGTGCCAGCAGTTCCCGGGGGAAGGATACGCAGTATTTT
TRBD2	TRBJ2-1	.	TRBV7-9	CASSLGGLAGIYNEQFF	TGTGCCAGCAGCTTAGGAGGACTAGCGGGCATCTACAATGAGCAGTTCTTC
.	TRBJ2-7	.	TRBV11-2	CASSLVPVTEQYF	TGTGCCAGCAGCTTAGTCCCCGTCACCGAGCAGTACTTC
.	TRBJ1-3	once	TRBV12-3/TRBV12-4	CASSLRGNTIYF	TGTGCCAGCAGTTTGCGGGGAAACACCATATATTTT
.	TRBJ2-1	.	TRBV20-1	CSSSRASSYNEQFF	TGCAGTTCAAGCAGGGCGAGCTCCTACAATGAGCAGTTCTTC
.	TRBJ1-5	.	TRBV7-9	CASSLDGESHQPQHF	TGTGCCAGCAGCTTAGACGGTGAATCTCATCAGCCCCAGCATTTT
.	TRBJ2-3	.	TRBV29-1	CSSYNTQYF	TGCAGTTCCTACAATACGCAGTATTTT
.	TRBJ1-2	.	TRBV10-3	CAISESSLLGTTNYGYTF	TGTGCCATCAGTGAGTCCTCTCTATTGGGAACTACTAACTATGGCTACACCTTC
.	TRBJ2-2	.	TRBV9	CASSVSLRENTGELFF	TGTGCCAGCAGCGTATCCTTGCGGGAGAACACCGGGGAGCTGTTTTTT
TRBD2	TRBJ2-3	few	TRBV15	CATSRDSSGSTDTQYF	TGTGCCACCAGCAGAGATTCTAGCGGGAGCACAGATACGCAGTATTTT
TRBD2	TRBJ2-1	.	TRBV7-2	CASSLLLAGGYNEQFF	TGTGCCAGCAGCTTGCTACTAGCGGGGGGCTACAATGAGCAGTTCTTC
TRBD2	TRBJ2-1	few	TRBV4-1	CASSQDLAGGGNEQFF	TGCGCCAGCAGCCAAGATTTAGCGGGAGGGGGCAATGAGCAGTTCTTC
TRBD1	TRBJ2-1	once	TRBV12-3/TRBV12-4	CASSLAPGQGVEFF	TGTGCCAGCAGTCTAGCGCCGGGACAGGGGGTCGAGTTCTTC
TRBD2	TRBJ2-5	.	TRBV5-1	CASYSGLRGETQYF	TGCGCCAGCTATAGCGGGCTAAGAGGAGAGACCCAGTACTTC
TRBD1	TRBJ1-2	few	TRBV6-6	CASSYGTESRNYGYTF	TGTGCCAGCAGTTACGGGACAGAGTCTCGTAACTATGGCTACACCTTC
.	TRBJ2-7	.	TRBV10-2	CASTGPGPGEQYF	TGCGCCAGCACCGGGCCGGGTCCGGGCGAGCAGTACTTC
.	TRBJ1-2	.	TRBV10-2	CASKEQLNYGYTF	TGCGCCAGTAAAGAACAGCTAAACTATGGCTACACCTTC
.	TRBJ1-2	.	TRBV6-5	CASSYGVPNYGYTF	TGTGCCAGCAGTTACGGGGTTCCTAACTATGGCTACACCTTC
.	TRBJ2-7	.	TRBV29-1	CSRRRRSYEQYF	TGCAGCAGGCGGAGGAGGTCCTACGAGCAGTACTTC
TRBD1	TRBJ1-6	.	TRBV27	CASRPGQGNSPLHF	TGTGCCAGCAGGCCGGGACAGGGGAATTCACCCCTCCACTTT
TRBD2	TRBJ2-5	.	TRBV20-1	CSASISGIPRETQYF	TGCAGTGCTAGTATCAGCGGGATCCCCAGAGAGACCCAGTACTTC
.	TRBJ2-5	.	TRBV29-1	CSTSFGAISQETQYF	TGCAGCACGAGCTTTGGGGCCATCTCCCAAGAGACCCAGTACTTC
.	TRBJ1-5	.	TRBV29-1	CSALQPQHF	TGCAGCGCGTTACAGCCCCAGCATTTT
TRBD2	TRBJ2-4	.	TRBV20-1	CSARGLAVMAKNIQYF	TGCAGTGCTAGAGGGCTAGCGGTGATGGCCAAAAACATTCAGTACTTC
.	TRBJ1-1	.	TRBV4-2	CASSFAGGVMNTEAFF	TGTGCCAGCAGCTTTGCTGGAGGCGTCATGAACACTGAAGCTTTCTTT
.	TRBJ2-6	once	TRBV6-6	CASSFSGVPPGANVLIF	TGTGCCAGCAGTTTTTCAGGGGTTCCACCTGGGGCCAACGTCCTGATTTTC
.	TRBJ2-3	.	TRBV20-1	CSATQTEADTQYF	TGCAGTGCCACTCAGACAGAGGCAGATACGCAGTATTTT
TRBD1	TRBJ2-5	.	TRBV12-3/TRBV12-4	CASTLTGGLGETQYF	TGTGCCAGCACTCTAACAGGGGGCCTAGGGGAGACCCAGTACTTC
.	TRBJ1-1	.	TRBV14	CASSQGYGTFF	TGTGCCAGCAGCCAGGGGTATGGGACTTTCTTT
.	TRBJ2-3	few	TRBV12-3/TRBV12-4	CASSPWRGTDTQYF	TGTGCCAGCAGCCCTTGGCGGGGCACGGATACGCAGTATTTT
.	TRBJ2-3	.	TRBV24-1	CATSDRRLPHTQYF	TGTGCCACCAGTGACCGCCGTCTGCCTCATACGCAGTATTTT
.	TRBJ2-1	.	TRBV11-2	CASRITNEQFF	TGTGCCAGCAGGATTACGAATGAGCAGTTCTTC
.	TRBJ1-1	.	TRBV13	CASSSAARGAEAFF	TGTGCCAGCAGCTCCGCCGCCCGGGGTGCTGAAGCTTTCTTT
TRBD1	TRBJ2-1	.	TRBV12-3/TRBV12-4	CASSLRPDRGRRHEQFF	TGTGCCAGCAGTCTTCGCCCAGACAGGGGGCGAAGGCATGAGCAGTTCTTC
.	TRBJ2-1	few	TRBV6-5	CASSPLSGSNEQFF	TGTGCCAGCAGTCCCCTGTCCGGGAGTAATGAGCAGTTCTTC
TRBD2	TRBJ2-7	.	TRBV5-1	CASSLAVAGTYEQYF	TGCGCCAGCAGCTTGGCAGTAGCGGGAACCTACGAGCAGTACTTC